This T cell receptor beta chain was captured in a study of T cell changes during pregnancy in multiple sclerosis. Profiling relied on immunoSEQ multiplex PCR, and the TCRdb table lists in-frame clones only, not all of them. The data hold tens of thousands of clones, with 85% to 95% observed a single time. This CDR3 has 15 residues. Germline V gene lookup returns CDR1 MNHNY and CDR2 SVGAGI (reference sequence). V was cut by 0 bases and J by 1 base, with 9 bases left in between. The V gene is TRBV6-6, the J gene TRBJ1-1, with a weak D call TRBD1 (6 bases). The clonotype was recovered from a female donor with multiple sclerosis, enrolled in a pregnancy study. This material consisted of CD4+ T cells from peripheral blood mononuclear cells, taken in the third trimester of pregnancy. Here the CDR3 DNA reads TGTGCCAGCAGTTACTCCGGACAGCCGAACACTGAAGCTTTCTTT. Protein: CASSYSGQPNTEAFF.